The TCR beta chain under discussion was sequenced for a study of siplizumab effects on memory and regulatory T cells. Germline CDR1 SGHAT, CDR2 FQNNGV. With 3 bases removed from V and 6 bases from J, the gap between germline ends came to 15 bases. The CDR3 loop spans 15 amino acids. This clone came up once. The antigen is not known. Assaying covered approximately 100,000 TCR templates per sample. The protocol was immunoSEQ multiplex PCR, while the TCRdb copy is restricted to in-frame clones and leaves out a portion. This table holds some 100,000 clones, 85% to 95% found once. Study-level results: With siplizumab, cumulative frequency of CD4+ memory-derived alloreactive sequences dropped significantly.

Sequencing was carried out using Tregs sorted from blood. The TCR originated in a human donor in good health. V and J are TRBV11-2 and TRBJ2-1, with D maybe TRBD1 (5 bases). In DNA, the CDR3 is TGTGCCAGCAGCTTCCCTGAAGGGGATTCCAATGAGCAGTTCTTC. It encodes CASSFPEGDSNEQFF.